The 26 T cell receptor beta chains below were found in one sample sequenced in a study of OX40 agonist ivuxolimab in advanced cancers. Libraries were made using the immunoSEQ multiplex PCR assay. The immuneACCESS repertoire file appears here via TCRdb, limited to in-frame rearrangements. These files lack a portion of the clones; in checked studies, under half of the deficit traces to unresolved V genes, and the cause of the others is not known. A total of roughly 45,000 clones appear in this sample, roughly 85% of them only once. The ten largest clones represent about a fifth of the sample. The source material was CD4+ or CD8+ T cells sorted from blood, sampled in a trial of the OX40 agonist ivuxolimab. The receptors derive from an adult with an advanced solid tumor such as melanoma, head and neck, liver or kidney cancer.

In this sample, this clone turned up once. The rearrangement joins TRBV6-6 to TRBJ1-1; D call uncertain. The V gene's germline CDR1 is MNHNY and CDR2 SVGAGI (reference sequence). The CDR3 is 15 amino acids. V lost 0 bases, J lost 1 base, and 9 bases lay in between. The CDR3 sequence is CASSYSFTGNTEAFF. The DNA for the CDR3 is TGTGCCAGCAGTTACTCCTTTACGGGGAACACTGAAGCTTTCTTT.

The V and J genes are TRBV5-4 and TRBJ1-2; maybe TRBD1 (6 bases). Trimming left V 4 bases short and J 3 bases short, with 19 bases between. The CDR3 covers 16 residues. Germline V gene sequence: CDR1 SGHNT, CDR2 YYREEE (reference sequence). The CDR3 loop reads CASSPEGDGAYYGYTF. The CDR3 region has the DNA TGTGCCAGCAGCCCCGAGGGGGATGGGGCGTACTATGGCTACACCTTC.

The V call is TRBV9, the J call TRBJ2-7, with 8 nucleotides matching TRBD2. This CDR3 spans 15 amino acids. V trimming: 0 bases; J trimming: 0 bases; junction bases outside the gene matches: 2. Germline lookup yields CDR1 SGDLS and CDR2 YYNGEE. CDR3 amino acids: CASSVGAGVSYEQYF. The CDR3 DNA sequence: TGTGCCAGCAGCGTAGGAGCGGGGGTCTCCTACGAGCAGTACTTC. The full variable domain, its missing parts supplied by reference TRBV9 and TRBJ2-7, is DSGVTQTPKHLITATGQRVTLRCSPRSGDLSVYWYQQSLDQGLQFLIQYYNGEERAKGNILERFSAQQFPDLHSELNLSSLELGDSALYFCASSVGAGVSYEQYFGPGTRLTVT.

This chain links TRBV27 with TRBJ1-6; 7 bases match TRBD1. The germline V gene has CDR1 MNHEY and CDR2 SMNVEV (reference sequence). The CDR3 sequence is 14 residues long. Germline trimming cut 5 bases from V and 9 bases from J; bases unmatched to any gene: 7. Written as DNA, the CDR3 is TGTGCCAGCAGTGGTGGAGGGGGCCTTTCACCCCTCCACTTT. This sequence encodes CASSGGGGLSPLHF.

The chain recombines TRBV6-5 with TRBJ1-1; 8 nucleotides agree with TRBD1. Germline V gives CDR1 MNHEY, CDR2 SVGAGI. The CDR3 runs to 14 residues. Trimming removed 7 bases from V and 5 bases from J; junction bases left unmatched: 9. The CDR3 loop is CASTVTGGWTEAFF. The CDR3 DNA follows: TGTGCCAGCACCGTAACAGGGGGGTGGACTGAAGCTTTCTTT.

V is TRBV11-2 and J is TRBJ2-1, with D possibly TRBD2 on 5 matching bases. The germline gives CDR1 SGHAT, CDR2 FQNNGV. Trimming cost V 2 bases and J 10 bases, with 18 bases left between them. The CDR3 runs 15 residues. For the CDR3, the DNA is TGTGCCAGCAGCTTACCATCGGGGTCGTCGGGGGAGCAGTTCTTC. As protein: CASSLPSGSSGEQFF. Based on the CDR3 plus reference TRBV11-2 and TRBJ2-1, the full variable domain is EAGVAQSPRYKIIEKRQSVAFWCNPISGHATLYWYQQILGQGPKLLIQFQNNGVVDDSQLPKDRFSAERLKGVDSTLKIQPAKLEDSAVYLCASSLPSGSSGEQFFGPGTRLTVL.

This clone has only one observation. The chain carries TRBV14 and TRBJ2-7; TRBD2 matches 7 bases. V shed 1 base, J shed 11 bases, and the junction held 8 bases outside the gene matches. This CDR3 is built from 13 residues. Germline CDR1 is SGHDN and CDR2 is FVKESK. The CDR3 sequence: CASSQGPEGGEYV. As DNA, the CDR3 is TGTGCCAGCAGCCAAGGCCCGGAGGGAGGGGAGTACGTC.

This rearrangement joins TRBV9 to TRBJ2-1; D might be TRBD1 (6 bases). The CDR3 has 16 amino acids. Trimming took 3 bases from V and 10 from J, leaving 23 bases between them. Germline V lookup: CDR1 SGDLS, CDR2 YYNGEE. The CDR3 DNA is TGTGCCAGCAGCGAGCCGAAGGGACATGCCCGCGGGGAGCAGTTCTTC. It is translated as CASSEPKGHARGEQFF. Drawing the rest from reference TRBV9 and TRBJ2-1, the complete variable domain is DSGVTQTPKHLITATGQRVTLRCSPRSGDLSVYWYQQSLDQGLQFLIQYYNGEERAKGNILERFSAQQFPDLHSELNLSSLELGDSALYFCASSEPKGHARGEQFFGPGTRLTVL.

CDR3 coding DNA: TGTGCCAGCAGTTTACCCGCTAATTCACCCCTCCACTTT. This codes for CASSLPANSPLHF. This rearrangement joins TRBV28 to TRBJ1-6, with D hard to call. Germline-derived CDR1 and CDR2 are MDHEN and SYDVKM. Trimming stripped 2 bases from V and 6 bases from J, with 5 bases between. The CDR3 sequence is 13 residues long.

The J gene is TRBJ1-6, the V gene TRBV2; D is undetermined. The V gene lost 7 bases and the J gene lost 10 bases, with 8 bases spanning the gap. Germline CDR1 SNHLY, CDR2 FYNNEI. The CDR3 is 11 amino acids. The CDR3 DNA is TGTGCCAGCATGGTCGGCTCACCCCTCCACTTT. Protein sequence: CASMVGSPLHF.

Note on this clone: The sample contains more than one DNA sequence encoding this CDR3. The CDR3 DNA is TGTGCCAGTAGTATAGGAGGATCACCCCTCCACTTT. Its translation is CASSIGGSPLHF. The chain has TRBV19 and TRBJ1-6; D is unresolved. V was clipped by 1 base and J by 10 bases, with 5 bases between them. From germline, CDR1 is LNHDA and CDR2 SQIVND (reference sequence). The CDR3 spans 12 residues. The whole variable domain, filled in from reference TRBV19 and TRBJ1-6, reads DGGITQSPKYLFRKEGQNVTLSCEQNLNHDAMYWYRQDPGQGLRLIYYSQIVNDFQKGDIAEGYSVSREKKESFPLTVTSAQKNPTAFYLCASSIGGSPLHFGNGTRLTVT.

V is TRBV18 and J is TRBJ2-5; 8 bases map to TRBD1. Germline assignment: CDR1 KGHSH and CDR2 LQKENI. V lost 3 bases and J lost 0; bases outside the gene matches: 9. The CDR3 loop spans 17 amino acids. The CDR3 sequence: CASSPIKTGAYQETQYF. CDR3 DNA sequence: TGTGCCAGCTCACCTATAAAGACAGGGGCCTACCAAGAGACCCAGTACTTC.

Comments on this clone: One end of the junction fails to match germline, which may point to a read error. The rearrangement links TRBV4-3 to TRBJ1-1; TRBD1 might be the D (5 bases). Per germline, CDR1 LGHNA and CDR2 YSLEER. There are 14 residues in the CDR3. The CDR3: CVSSPYGGNTEAFF. CDR3 bases: TGCGTCAGCAGCCCTTATGGGGGGAACACTGAAGCTTTCTTT.

The chain couples TRBV27 to TRBJ1-1; D might be TRBD1 (6 bases). Trimming took 3 bases from V and 6 from J, leaving 11 bases between them. The CDR3 length is 13 residues. CDR1 MNHEY and CDR2 SMNVEV come from the germline V gene (reference sequence). CDR3 in DNA: TGTGCCAGCAGTTTTACCGGGGGCCCTGAAGCTTTCTTT. Amino acid sequence: CASSFTGGPEAFF.

The rearrangement links TRBV11-2 to TRBJ1-1, with 9 bases matching TRBD1. The CDR3 totals 17 residues. The germline V gene encodes CDR1 SGHAT and CDR2 FQNNGV. V was clipped by 0 bases and J by 1 base; unmatched bases: 6. The CDR3 region is CASSLDLGQGPNTEAFF. The DNA of the CDR3 is TGTGCCAGCAGCTTAGATTTGGGACAGGGACCGAACACTGAAGCTTTCTTT.

The J gene is TRBJ1-6, the V gene TRBV4-3; TRBD1 is a possible D gene (5 bases). Trimming stripped 0 bases from V and 9 bases from J, with 15 bases between. This CDR3 contains 16 residues. CDR1 and CDR2 from the germline V gene are LGHNA and YSLEER. CDR3 in amino acids: CASSQDWDSTGSPLHF. In DNA, the CDR3 is TGCGCCAGCAGCCAAGATTGGGACTCCACGGGTTCACCCCTCCACTTT.

This rearrangement joins TRBV28 to TRBJ2-3; D ambiguous. This CDR3 has 16 residues. The germline CDR1 and CDR2 sequences are MDHEN and SYDVKM. The ends were cut back, 7 bases at V and 3 bases at J, with 20 bases in the middle. The CDR3 loop reads CASIGNGPYSTDTQYF. The CDR3 DNA reads TGTGCCAGCATCGGCAATGGGCCGTATTCAACAGATACGCAGTATTTT.

The chain carries TRBV4-1 and TRBJ2-7; the D gene is possibly TRBD2 (6 bases). The CDR3 consists of 13 residues. V was clipped by 4 bases and J by 1 base, with 8 bases between them. Germline V gives CDR1 MGHRA, CDR2 YSYEKL. CDR3 coding DNA: TGCGCCAGCAGCCCTCGGGAGTCCTACGAGCAGTACTTC. It specifies CASSPRESYEQYF.

V gene TRBV18 combines with J gene TRBJ1-1; D call uncertain. V lost 0 bases, J lost 3 bases, and 11 bases lay in between. CDR1 is KGHSH and CDR2 is LQKENI in the germline V gene. CDR3 length equals 15 residues. The CDR3 loop reads CASSPPDRRDTEAFF. CDR3 DNA sequence: TGTGCCAGCTCACCACCCGACCGCCGGGACACTGAAGCTTTCTTT.

The gene calls are TRBV6-5 and TRBJ1-1, with D unresolved. V was shortened by 2 bases and J by 0 bases, with 7 bases between the two germline ends. Germline V CDR1 and CDR2: MNHEY, SVGAGI. The CDR3 runs 14 residues. CDR3 DNA: TGTGCCAGCAGTTACCCAGGAGTGAACACTGAAGCTTTCTTT. As protein: CASSYPGVNTEAFF.

This clone appeared a single time. The chain employs TRBV27 and TRBJ2-5, with D possibly TRBD2 on 5 matching bases. Trimming stripped 7 bases from V and 5 bases from J, with 20 bases between. The CDR3 covers 15 residues. Germline V gene lookup returns CDR1 MNHEY and CDR2 SMNVEV (reference sequence). The CDR3 DNA reads TGTGCCAGCAAGTATGGCGGAGGAACCTGGGAGACCCAGTACTTC. It encodes CASKYGGGTWETQYF.

This clone was observed once. The chain is built from TRBV27 and TRBJ2-1, with a weak D call TRBD1 (5 bases). Germline loops: CDR1 MNHEY, CDR2 SMNVEV (reference sequence). The CDR3 runs to 14 residues. V was cut by 5 bases and J by 7 bases, with 15 bases left in between. CDR3 sequence: CASSLMGPYNEQFF. The CDR3 coding sequence is TGTGCCAGCAGTCTCATGGGGCCTTATAATGAGCAGTTCTTC.

The chain combines TRBV15 with TRBJ1-5; no clear D gene. This CDR3 has 15 residues. Germline CDR1 and CDR2: LNHNV and YYDKDF (reference sequence). V lost 7 bases to trimming and J lost 0 bases, with 13 bases between them. DNA for the CDR3: TGTGCCACCAAAGCACGGGAATATAGCAATCAGCCCCAGCATTTT. Protein: CATKAREYSNQPQHF.

The genes are TRBV13 and TRBJ1-4; D is uncertain. The CDR3 is 15 residues long. The ends were cut back, 5 bases at V and 5 bases at J, with 15 bases in the middle. Germline values: CDR1 PRHDT, CDR2 FYEKMQ (reference sequence). CDR3 sequence (DNA): TGTGCCAGCAGCCCGAGCTTGACCTTAAATGAAAAACTGTTTTTT. Protein: CASSPSLTLNEKLFF. The variable domain in full, completed from reference TRBV13 and TRBJ1-4, reads AAGVIQSPRHLIKEKRETATLKCYPIPRHDTVYWYQQGPGQDPQFLISFYEKMQSDKGSIPDRFSAQQFSDYHSELNMSSLELGDSALYFCASSPSLTLNEKLFFGSGTQLSVL.

The genes are TRBV5-8 and TRBJ2-1; maybe TRBD2 (5 bases). V gave up 2 bases and J gave up 8 bases, with 14 bases separating them. This CDR3 is built from 14 residues. The germline gives CDR1 SGHTS, CDR2 YDEGEE. The CDR3 nucleotides read TGTGCCAGCAGCTTATCGGGGTCATGGGATGAGCAGTTCTTC. It yields the protein CASSLSGSWDEQFF.

V usage is TRBV9 and J usage is TRBJ2-7, with D possibly being TRBD1 (5 bases). CDR1 SGDLS and CDR2 YYNGEE come from the germline V gene. V lost 2 bases, J lost 0 bases, and 9 bases lay in between. The CDR3 loop spans 14 amino acids. The CDR3 loop reads CASSVKGLSYEQYV. In DNA form, the CDR3 reads TGTGCCAGCAGCGTTAAGGGGCTCTCCTACGAGCAGTACGTC.